One and the same sample provided the 25 T cell receptor beta chains below, sequenced in a study of T cells in Graves' hyperthyroidism and ophthalmopathy. Amplified TCR beta CDR3 regions derived from RNA transcripts. HTBI primers were the set used in a first-round RT-PCR of the TCR CDR3. MiXCR was run by TCRdb on the multiplex PCR reads, yielding one entry per CDR3 protein. The table has roughly 700,000 distinct CDR3 sequences, around 15% seen once. Sequencing was done on a sample of blood. These receptors were taken from a woman in her late teens or twenties with Graves' hyperthyroidism.

This clonotype was observed once. The rearrangement joins TRBV20-1 to TRBJ1-5; 9 positions match TRBD1. The junction had 9 bases not matched to a gene; V was cut back by 6 bases and J by 3 bases. Germline V CDR1 and CDR2: DFQATT, SNEGSKA (reference sequence). The CDR3 totals 15 residues. The CDR3 bases are TGCAGTGCCGCCCGGGACAGGGTTGACAATCAGCCCCAGCATTTT. Translation: CSAARDRVDNQPQHF.

Of note for this clonotype: A read error may be the cause here, since a much bigger clone is one base away. The CDR3 protein is CASGLVSGSSYNEQFF. The CDR3 DNA sequence: TGTGCCAGCGGCTTAGTCTCCGGGAGTTCCTACAATGAGCAGTTCTTC. The chain is built from TRBV11-3 and TRBJ2-1; possible D gene TRBD2, 6 bases. The CDR3 runs to 16 residues. CDR1 SGHNT and CDR2 YENEEA come from the germline V gene.

The genes are TRBV20-1 and TRBJ1-2; no definite D call. The CDR3 runs 18 residues. Germline V gene lookup returns CDR1 DFQATT and CDR2 SNEGSKA (reference sequence). Between the trimmed V and J ends, which lost 1 base and 8 bases, there was a span of 29 bases. CDR3 DNA: TGCAGTGCTAGAGGCCCCGGGATTGGCCCGACAAAGGCGGTGGGCTACACCTTC. Encoded protein: CSARGPGIGPTKAVGYTF.

In its sample, this clonotype was seen many times. The chain joins TRBV12-3 or TRBV12-4 to TRBJ2-3, with TRBD2 identical over 7 bases. V lost 5 bases, J lost 4 bases, and 9 bases stayed unmatched. This CDR3 has 15 residues. CDR3 amino acids: CASSPGGSRADTQYF. The CDR3 DNA follows: TGTGCCAGCAGTCCGGGCGGGAGTAGGGCAGATACGCAGTATTTT.

This clonotype was seen many times. This chain connects TRBV6-2 or TRBV6-3 to TRBJ2-7; 8 nucleotides align to TRBD2. V gave up 7 bases and J gave up 4 bases; unmatched junction bases: 21. The CDR3 runs 18 residues. The germline V gene encodes CDR1 MNHEY and CDR2 SVGEGT. The CDR3 protein is CASTVSDSPGLVIYEQYF. CDR3 DNA: TGTGCCAGCACCGTTAGCGATTCGCCGGGACTAGTTATATACGAGCAGTACTTC.

There are a few counts of this clonotype. V gene TRBV14 combines with J gene TRBJ1-2; perhaps TRBD1 as D (5 bases). Trimming pared 1 base from V and 7 bases from J, leaving 10 bases between. Germline V gene data show CDR1 as SGHDN and CDR2 as FVKESK. The CDR3 sequence is 13 residues long. CDR3 sequence (DNA): TGTGCCAGCAGCCAAGGCAGGGCTGGTGGCTACACCTTC. Its translation: CASSQGRAGGYTF.

In this sample, this clonotype turned up many times. This sequence joins TRBV7-3 and TRBJ1-1; D may be TRBD1 (5 bases). The length of the CDR3 is 16 residues. Germline CDR1 SGHTA, CDR2 FQGTGA. Trimming took 4 bases from V and 1 from J, leaving 16 bases between them. Written as DNA, the CDR3 is TGTGCCAGCAGCTACGGCGGGGCGCAGAGGAACACTGAAGCTTTCTTT. Its translation is CASSYGGAQRNTEAFF.

This chain joins TRBV7-2 and TRBJ2-7; D unclear. This CDR3 is built from 16 residues. Germline V gene lookup returns CDR1 SGHTA and CDR2 FQGNSA. V lost 4 bases, J lost 7 bases, and 23 bases lay in between. The CDR3 reads CASSWSIASAVEEQYF. The DNA of the CDR3 is TGTGCCAGCAGCTGGTCCATCGCCAGTGCCGTGGAGGAGCAGTACTTC.

This clonotype was picked up many times. The chain joins TRBV11-3 to TRBJ1-2; D gene unclear. Trimming shortened V by 4 bases and J by 7 bases, and 22 bases separated the two germline ends. Germline loops: CDR1 SGHNT, CDR2 YENEEA. The length of the CDR3 is 16 residues. CDR3 nucleotide sequence: TGTGCCAGCAGCTCTACAACCCCGACGGGCCTCCGTGGCTACACCTTC. Amino acid sequence: CASSSTTPTGLRGYTF.

This chain links TRBV29-1 with TRBJ2-3; D might be TRBD2 (6 bases). The V end lost 4 bases, the J end lost 0 bases, and 14 bases lay between the germline ends. The germline V gene encodes CDR1 SQVTM and CDR2 ANQGSEA. The CDR3 loop spans 15 amino acids. The CDR3 bases are TGCAGCGTTGGATGGGGCGGGACGAGCACAGATACGCAGTATTTT. Translation: CSVGWGGTSTDTQYF.

This clonotype appeared a few times. This chain connects TRBV7-2 to TRBJ2-5; D is possibly TRBD1 (5 bases). This CDR3 contains 18 residues. Trimming left V 4 bases short and J 1 base short, with 22 bases between. CDR1 is SGHTA, CDR2 FQGNSA, per germline. The CDR3 sequence is CASSSPQGGHVSQETQYF. DNA of the CDR3: TGTGCCAGCAGCTCGCCCCAGGGCGGACACGTTTCCCAAGAGACCCAGTACTTC.

This sequence joins TRBV6-5 and TRBJ1-3, with D hard to call. Germline-derived CDR1 and CDR2 are MNHEY and SVGAGI. The CDR3 runs 15 residues. Trimming cost V 3 bases and J 2 bases, with 11 bases left between them. In DNA, the CDR3 is TGTGCCAGCAGTTATTCAGAGGCACCTGGAAACACCATATATTTT. This encodes CASSYSEAPGNTIYF.

V and J are TRBV19 and TRBJ2-5; D is tentatively TRBD1 or TRBD2 (6 bases each). With 3 bases removed from V and 5 bases from J, the gap between germline ends came to 16 bases. Germline V CDR1 and CDR2: LNHDA, SQIVND (reference sequence). The CDR3 totals 15 residues. The DNA for the CDR3 is TGTGCCAGTAGTATGTGGGGGGCCCCCCGGGAGACCCAGTACTTC. It yields the protein CASSMWGAPRETQYF.

This clonotype appeared a few times. This rearrangement joins TRBV20-1 to TRBJ2-5, with TRBD1 identical over 8 bases. This CDR3 is built from 10 residues. CDR1 and CDR2 from the germline V gene are DFQATT and SNEGSKA (reference sequence). The J segment lost 12 bases and the V segment lost 3 bases, leaving 3 bases of the junction unmatched. The CDR3 nucleotides read TGCAGTGCTAGGTCGGACAGGGAGTACTTC. This gives the protein CSARSDREYF.

This clonotype has more than one count but fewer than ten. V is TRBV20-1 and J is TRBJ2-2; the D gene is possibly TRBD1 (5 bases). The closer fit of TRBJ1-4 to the DNA end suggests the J call may be wrong. The CDR3 has 14 residues. The germline V gene has CDR1 DFQATT and CDR2 SNEGSKA (reference sequence). The CDR3 DNA sequence: TGCAGTGCTAGAGACCTAAGGGACTATAGAAAACTGTTTTTT. Amino acid sequence: CSARDLRDYRKLFF.

The CDR3 nucleotides are TGTGCCAGCAGTTGGGAGCGGGCCTACACAGATACGCAGTATTTT. Its protein is CASSWERAYTDTQYF. This chain connects TRBV6-2 or TRBV6-3 to TRBJ2-3; D may be TRBD2 (6 bases). The V end was cut by 4 bases, the J end by 2 bases, with 13 bases between. The CDR3 spans 15 residues. Per the germline V gene, CDR1 is MNHEY and CDR2 is SVGEGT.

CDR3 amino acids: CASSYWIVRGQGFQETQYF. The CDR3 region has the DNA TGTGCCAGCAGTTACTGGATTGTTAGGGGACAGGGGTTCCAAGAGACCCAGTACTTC. The chain uses TRBV6-2 or TRBV6-3 and TRBJ2-5; 10 positions match TRBD1. Germline CDR1 reads MNHEY; CDR2 reads SVGEGT. Trimming cost V 1 base and J 1 base; bases outside gene matches: 12. The CDR3 contains 19 residues.

In its sample, this clonotype was seen many times. The chain has TRBV12-3 or TRBV12-4 and TRBJ2-3; maybe TRBD1 (5 bases). Trimming pared 2 bases from V and 2 bases from J, leaving 11 bases between. The CDR3 runs to 15 residues. DNA of the CDR3: TGTGCCAGCAGTTTAAGTGCAGGGATCACAGATACGCAGTATTTT. Amino acid sequence: CASSLSAGITDTQYF.

This clonotype was seen at least ten times. This chain's CDR3 is CATSDPGPGNQPQHF. The CDR3, as DNA: TGTGCCACCAGTGATCCGGGACCAGGCAATCAGCCCCAGCATTTT. The gene calls are TRBV24-1 and TRBJ1-5; a weak D match, TRBD1 (5 bases). Trimming stripped 3 bases from V and 2 bases from J, with 10 bases between. The germline V gene has CDR1 KGHDR and CDR2 SFDVKD. The length of the CDR3 is 15 residues.

In this sample, this clonotype turned up many times. The V and J genes are TRBV5-6 and TRBJ1-5; D is possibly TRBD1 (6 bases). This CDR3 comprises 14 residues. Germline CDR1 is SGHDT and CDR2 is YYEEEE. Trimming cost V 2 bases and J 3 bases, with 9 bases left between them. CDR3 sequence reads: CASSFRGDNQPQHF. The CDR3 DNA reads TGTGCCAGCAGCTTCAGGGGCGACAATCAGCCCCAGCATTTT.

This clonotype showed up many times. V usage is TRBV20-1 and J usage is TRBJ2-7; the D gene could be TRBD1 or TRBD2 (5 bases each). Trimming shortened V by 6 bases and J by 4 bases, and 16 bases separated the two germline ends. The CDR3 totals 13 residues. Looked up from germline, CDR1 is DFQATT and CDR2 is SNEGSKA (reference sequence). The chain's CDR3 is CSADEGPNYEQYF. The CDR3 region has the DNA TGCAGTGCCGACGAGGGGCCGAATTACGAGCAGTACTTC.

Only a few counts were recorded for this clonotype. The chain has TRBV6-1 and TRBJ2-1; 7 bases agree with TRBD1. This CDR3 has 16 residues. V was clipped by 7 bases and J by 4 bases; unmatched bases: 13. The germline V gene has CDR1 MNHNS and CDR2 SASEGT. Here the CDR3 reads CASTVEWARGYNEQFF. The CDR3, as DNA: TGTGCCAGCACCGTTGAGTGGGCCAGGGGGTACAATGAGCAGTTCTTC.

There are many counts of this clonotype. J is TRBJ2-7 and V is TRBV7-2; D is possibly TRBD2 (6 bases). The CDR3 is 16 amino acids. The V gene's germline CDR1 is SGHTA and CDR2 FQGNSA. Trimming cost V 1 base and J 2 bases, with 15 bases left between them. CDR3 loop: CASSLVGGMGPYEQYF. The CDR3 nucleotides read TGTGCCAGCAGCTTAGTCGGAGGGATGGGACCCTACGAGCAGTACTTC.

V and J are TRBV20-1 and TRBJ1-2; D not resolved. From germline, CDR1 is DFQATT and CDR2 SNEGSKA (reference sequence). The V end was cut by 0 bases, the J end by 8 bases, with 10 bases between. This CDR3 is built from 12 residues. CDR3 DNA: TGCAGTGCTAGAGAATCCTTGGGAGGCTACACCTTC. This encodes CSARESLGGYTF.

V is TRBV6-5 and J is TRBJ1-1; TRBD1 agrees at 7 bases. V dropped 0 bases and J dropped 0; count of bases not matched to a gene: 1. The CDR3 sequence is 15 residues long. Per germline, CDR1 MNHEY and CDR2 SVGAGI. The CDR3 DNA sequence: TGTGCCAGCAGTTACTCGGGACAGCTGAACACTGAAGCTTTCTTT. Translated, it gives CASSYSGQLNTEAFF.